These 12 T cell receptor beta chains were all obtained from the same sample, sequenced in a study of beta chain features in type 1 diabetes. Study-wide results and limits: TCRB CDR3s from Type 1 diabetes patients were moderately but significantly shorter in all four CD4+ subsets.

The study reverse transcribed the entire isolated RNA, so it sequenced expressed TCRB transcripts. Produced via immunoSEQ multiplex PCR; TCRdb's table is partial and in-frame only. The sample comprises 250,000 to 300,000 clones, 24% of which are singletons, and about 0.012% rests with the top ten. These receptors have no known antigen. The specimen was naive CD4+ T cells from blood. These receptors were collected from a woman in her thirties with type 1 diabetes.

The V and J genes are TRBV4-1 and TRBJ2-1, with TRBD2 matching 9 bases. The V gene's germline CDR1 is MGHRA and CDR2 YSYEKL. This CDR3 spans 18 amino acids. Germline trimming cut 1 base from V and 9 bases from J; bases unmatched to any gene: 16. The CDR3 nucleotides are TGCGCCAGCAGCCAAGGGAGAAGAACCGGGACTAGCTCGAGTGAGCAGTTCTTC. It is translated as CASSQGRRTGTSSSEQFF.

This chain joins TRBV25-1 and TRBJ2-5, with 10 bases fitting TRBD2. The length of the CDR3 is 15 residues. V lost 6 bases and J lost 5; bases outside the gene matches: 9. CDR1 MGHDK and CDR2 SYGVNS come from the germline V gene. This chain's CDR3 is CASRKTSGLWETQYF. CDR3 bases: TGTGCCAGCAGGAAGACTAGCGGGCTATGGGAGACCCAGTACTTC.

This clone was seen more than once but under ten times. The J gene is TRBJ2-5, the V gene TRBV5-4; maybe TRBD1 (6 bases). This CDR3 has 16 residues. Germline CDR1 reads SGHNT; CDR2 reads YYREEE (reference sequence). Trimming shortened V by 0 bases and J by 4 bases, and 16 bases separated the two germline ends. The CDR3 DNA sequence: TGTGCCAGCAGCTTGGCCGGGCAGGGGCATCGAGAGACCCAGTACTTC. Amino acids: CASSLAGQGHRETQYF.

Concerning this clone: This same CDR3 is encoded by further DNA sequences in the sample. V gene TRBV2 combines with J gene TRBJ2-5; weak D call: TRBD1 (6 bases). V was shortened by 5 bases and J by 5 bases, with 6 bases between the two germline ends. The CDR3 is 11 amino acids. CDR1 is SNHLY and CDR2 is FYNNEI in the germline V gene. The CDR3 sequence: CASSRGETQYF. The CDR3 DNA sequence: TGTGCCAGCAGTAGGGGGGAGACCCAGTACTTC.

The J gene is TRBJ2-2, the V gene TRBV9, with D tentatively TRBD2 (6 bases). With 1 base removed from V and 3 bases from J, the gap between germline ends came to 10 bases. The CDR3 contains 15 residues. CDR1 is SGDLS and CDR2 is YYNGEE in the germline V gene. The DNA of the CDR3 is TGTGCCAGCAGCGTACGGGAGACCTACACCGGGGAGCTGTTTTTT. Its protein is CASSVRETYTGELFF.

In DNA, the CDR3 is TGTGCCAGTAGTATAGCGGGAGTGGGTTCGTACGAGCAGTACTTC. It encodes CASSIAGVGSYEQYF. The chain recombines TRBV19 with TRBJ2-7, with TRBD2 as a possible D gene (6 bases). The CDR3 extends over 15 amino acids. The V and J ends lost 1 base and 4 bases respectively, with 14 bases between them. CDR1 LNHDA and CDR2 SQIVND come from the germline V gene (reference sequence).

This clone was seen a few times. The chain employs TRBV29-1 and TRBJ2-3; possibly TRBD2 for D (5 bases). The CDR3 sequence is 12 residues long. Germline V gives CDR1 SQVTM, CDR2 ANQGSEA. V was shortened by 4 bases and J by 4 bases, with 9 bases between the two germline ends. The CDR3 loop reads CSVVSAADTQYF. CDR3 nucleotides: TGCAGCGTTGTCTCAGCGGCAGATACGCAGTATTTT.

The chain recombines TRBV28 with TRBJ2-5, with D possibly TRBD1 on 6 matching bases. V was cut by 6 bases and J by 1 base, with 9 bases left in between. The CDR3 length is 13 residues. Germline V gene sequence: CDR1 MDHEN, CDR2 SYDVKM. In nucleotides, the CDR3 is TGTGCCAGCAGCCCAGGGGTCCAAGAGACCCAGTACTTC. Amino acid sequence: CASSPGVQETQYF. Full variable domain (missing parts from reference TRBV28 and TRBJ2-5): DVKVTQSSRYLVKRTGEKVFLECVQDMDHENMFWYRQDPGLGLRLIYFSYDVKMKEKGDIPEGYSVSREKKERFSLILESASTNQTSMYLCASSPGVQETQYFGPGTRLLVL.

This clone was seen a few times. The chain couples TRBV18 to TRBJ1-4, with a weak D call TRBD1 (6 bases). CDR3 length: 17 residues. CDR1 is KGHSH and CDR2 is LQKENI in the germline V gene. V lost 3 bases and J 5 bases, leaving 19 bases between the germline ends. The CDR3 protein is CASSPLSRQGRNEKLFF. The DNA of the CDR3 is TGTGCCAGCTCACCCCTCTCGCGGCAGGGGAGAAATGAAAAACTGTTTTTT.

This clone has a handful of counts. The chain has TRBV9 and TRBJ2-1; 10 nucleotides align to TRBD2. This CDR3 contains 14 residues. The ends lost 2 bases at V and 5 bases at J; junction bases unmatched: 1. Germline-derived CDR1 and CDR2 are SGDLS and YYNGEE. This chain's CDR3 is CASSVSGRHNEQFF. CDR3 sequence (DNA): TGTGCCAGCAGCGTTAGCGGGAGGCACAATGAGCAGTTCTTC.

The chain couples TRBV30 to TRBJ2-1, with TRBD2 matching over 10 bases. The CDR3 runs 14 residues. J gave up 3 bases and V 3 bases, and 2 bases lay outside the gene matches. Germline V gene lookup returns CDR1 GTSNPN and CDR2 SVGIG (reference sequence). This CDR3 reads CAWRLAGFYNEQFF. The CDR3 DNA is TGTGCCTGGAGACTAGCGGGATTCTACAATGAGCAGTTCTTC.

This clone showed up just a few times. The chain uses TRBV5-1 and TRBJ2-6; possibly TRBD2 for D (6 bases). The CDR3 runs to 14 residues. CDR1 is SGHRS, CDR2 YFSETQ, per germline. Between the trimmed V and J ends, which lost 5 bases and 4 bases, there was a span of 10 bases. CDR3 nucleotides: TGCGCCAGCAGTTATGCGGGGGGGGCCAACGTCCTGACTTTC. This codes for CASSYAGGANVLTF.